The 16 T cell receptor beta chains listed next were all sequenced from one sample in a study of human T cells and chemical hapten exposure (dated by TCRdb to 2020 to 2023). What this sample's time point label stands for: pre-sensitization, week 0. The intended sense of this specimen's treatment or condition label: therapeutic diphenylcyclopropenone sensitization with weekly scalp DPC. Library preparation employed RACE. The run used a NextSeq 500. TCRdb took the public reads, trimmed them with fastp at Q25, ran MiXCR for clone calling and kept in-frame beta chains. Records with the same CDR3 protein are collapsed into one entry carrying the most frequent genes and DNA. The sample table shows more than 300,000 distinct CDR3 sequences, and more than 4.5% are seen once. Clones ranked in the top ten supply 2.6% of the sample. Specimen: whole blood, collected in connection with sensitization to the hapten diphenylcyclopropenone (DPC). These TCRs come from a woman in her forties or fifties with alopecia areata. Some clones in this sample may be carry-over from other donors' samples.

This clonotype turned up a few times. J is TRBJ2-2 and V is TRBV12-3 or TRBV12-4, with D uncertain. V was cut by 4 bases and J by 9 bases, with 9 bases left in between. The length of the CDR3 is 12 residues. The CDR3, as DNA: TGTGCCAGCAGTTATCAGCCCCGGGAGCTGTTTTTT. It codes for CASSYQPRELFF.

This clonotype was seen repeatedly, ten times or more. The chain is built from TRBV7-9 and TRBJ1-2, with D possibly TRBD1 on 5 matching bases. CDR1 is SEHNR, CDR2 FQNEAQ, per germline (reference sequence). The CDR3 length is 17 residues. V lost 0 bases and J lost 0, with 14 bases in between. The CDR3 is CASSLAKVDSSNYGYTF. Written as DNA, the CDR3 is TGTGCCAGCAGCTTAGCGAAGGTCGACAGTTCTAACTATGGCTACACCTTC.

This clonotype was counted ten times or more. The V and J genes are TRBV3-1 and TRBJ1-6; D is ambiguous. Germline V gene data show CDR1 as LGHDT and CDR2 as YNNKEL (reference sequence). The CDR3 is made up of 14 amino acids. Trimming took 1 base from V and 7 from J, leaving 8 bases between them. The DNA for the CDR3 is TGTGCCAGCAGCCAAGGGAAGTCGAATTCACCCCTCCACTTT. Translation: CASSQGKSNSPLHF. Full variable domain (outside the CDR3, taken from reference TRBV3-1 and TRBJ1-6): DTAVSQTPKYLVTQMGNDKSIKCEQNLGHDTMYWYKQDSKKFLKIMFSYNNKELIINETVPNRFSPKSPDKAHLNLHINSLELGDSAVYFCASSQGKSNSPLHFGNGTRLTVT.

In its sample, this clonotype was seen many times. This chain connects TRBV20-1 to TRBJ1-4; the match to TRBD1 covers 9 bases. The CDR3 contains 15 residues. V was clipped by 0 bases and J by 8 bases; unmatched bases: 7. CDR1 DFQATT and CDR2 SNEGSKA come from the germline V gene (reference sequence). The DNA for the CDR3 is TGCAGTGCTAGAGATCTACAGGGGGCAAGGGAAAAACTGTTTTTT. It specifies CSARDLQGAREKLFF.

This clonotype was seen repeatedly, ten times or more. CDR3 residues: CASSKNRKGSVLTF. The CDR3, as DNA: TGTGCCAGCAGCAAGAACCGGAAAGGATCCGTCCTGACTTTC. V usage is TRBV21-1 and J usage is TRBJ2-6. TRBV21-1 is termed a pseudogene. This CDR3 is 14 amino acids long.

This clonotype appeared many times. The genes are TRBV20-1 and TRBJ2-3; TRBD1 matches at 7 bases. The CDR3 consists of 14 residues. The V gene end was trimmed by 6 bases and the J gene end by 2 bases; junction bases not matched to a gene: 8. In germline, CDR1 is DFQATT, CDR2 SNEGSKA (reference sequence). The CDR3: CSARDSQTTDTQYF. CDR3 bases: TGCAGTGCCCGGGACAGCCAGACCACAGATACGCAGTATTTT.

This clonotype was counted at least ten times. The chain uses TRBV6-2 or TRBV6-3 and TRBJ2-7, with TRBD2 matching over 10 bases. The CDR3 contains 16 residues. The V gene end was trimmed by 4 bases and the J gene end by 3 bases; junction bases not matched to a gene: 9. Looked up from germline, CDR1 is MNHEY and CDR2 is SVGEGT. DNA of the CDR3: TGTGCCAGCAGTTTCCCACCGGGACTAGCGAGCTACGAGCAGTACTTC. Translated: CASSFPPGLASYEQYF.

This clonotype was observed at least ten times. The chain links TRBV29-1 to TRBJ2-7; TRBD1 agrees at 8 bases. The CDR3 totals 15 residues. V was pared by 7 bases and J by 7 bases, with 18 bases of the junction left unmatched. Germline-derived CDR1 and CDR2 are SQVTM and ANQGSEA. The CDR3 protein is CSAGLTGTGRGEQYF. The DNA of the CDR3 is TGCAGCGCTGGTTTAACCGGGACAGGACGTGGAGAGCAGTACTTC.

This clonotype was seen repeatedly, ten times or more. The junction shows a germline mismatch at one end, possibly a read error. The chain is built from TRBV6-6 and TRBJ1-3; maybe TRBD1 (6 bases). Germline V gene data show CDR1 as MNHNY and CDR2 as SVGAGI (reference sequence). The CDR3 consists of 13 residues. CDR3: CASSYSNDRQPFF. In nucleotides, the CDR3 is TGTGCCAGCAGTTACTCCAATGACAGGCAACCCTTTTTT.

This clonotype has a count of ten or more. The chain carries TRBV7-2 and TRBJ1-6; D gene ambiguous. The CDR3 totals 15 residues. The V and J ends lost 1 base and 9 bases respectively, with 13 bases between them. CDR1 and CDR2 (germline): SGHTA, FQGNSA. The CDR3 loop reads CASSLGGGIGSPLHF. CDR3 DNA sequence: TGTGCCAGCAGCTTAGGTGGAGGGATTGGTTCACCCCTCCACTTT.

The sample holds many counts of this clonotype. The rearrangement links TRBV30 to TRBJ2-3; no definite D call. Between the trimmed V and J ends, which lost 3 bases and 3 bases, there was a span of 10 bases. This CDR3 has 13 residues. CDR1 is GTSNPN, CDR2 SVGIG, per germline (reference sequence). CDR3 residues: CAWSPQVTDTQYF. Here the CDR3 DNA reads TGTGCCTGGAGCCCCCAGGTAACAGATACGCAGTATTTT.

The chain couples TRBV7-2 to TRBJ2-7; 9 nucleotides agree with TRBD2. V shed 7 bases, J shed 5 bases, and the junction held 12 bases outside the gene matches. Germline CDR1 and CDR2: SGHTA and FQGNSA. There are 15 residues in the CDR3. CDR3 coding DNA: TGTGCCAGCACCCCCCAGGGAGCGGGGGGAAACGAGCAGTACTTC. Its translation is CASTPQGAGGNEQYF.

V gene TRBV5-1 combines with J gene TRBJ1-6; D not resolved. The V end was cut by 1 base, the J end by 9 bases, with 11 bases between. The length of the CDR3 is 14 residues. Germline assignment: CDR1 SGHRS and CDR2 YFSETQ. This CDR3 is CASSLRQVGSPLHF. The CDR3 DNA reads TGCGCCAGCAGCTTGAGGCAGGTCGGTTCACCCCTCCACTTT.

This clonotype occurred a few times. The chain couples TRBV29-1 to TRBJ1-1; D ambiguous. There are 15 residues in the CDR3. V lost 0 bases and J 1 base, leaving 12 bases between the germline ends. Germline values: CDR1 SQVTM, CDR2 ANQGSEA. The chain's CDR3 is CSVEDYEVSNTEAFF. CDR3 DNA sequence: TGCAGCGTTGAAGATTACGAGGTTTCGAACACTGAAGCTTTCTTT.

V gene TRBV7-2 combines with J gene TRBJ1-4; TRBD1 matches at 7 bases. V dropped 5 bases and J dropped 8; count of bases not matched to a gene: 8. The CDR3 has 14 residues. Looked up from germline, CDR1 is SGHTA and CDR2 is FQGNSA. This CDR3 is CASSRQGLVEKLFF. As DNA, the CDR3 is TGTGCCAGCAGCCGACAGGGATTGGTGGAAAAACTGTTTTTT.

This clonotype was counted at least ten times. Here the CDR3 DNA reads TGCGCCAGCAGCCAAGAGAGGGACAACCGATACGAGCAGTACTTC. Its translation: CASSQERDNRYEQYF. This chain uses TRBV4-3 with TRBJ2-7; weak D call: TRBD1 (6 bases). V was pared by 0 bases and J by 4 bases, with 13 bases between. Germline loops: CDR1 LGHNA, CDR2 YSLEER. The CDR3 runs 15 residues.